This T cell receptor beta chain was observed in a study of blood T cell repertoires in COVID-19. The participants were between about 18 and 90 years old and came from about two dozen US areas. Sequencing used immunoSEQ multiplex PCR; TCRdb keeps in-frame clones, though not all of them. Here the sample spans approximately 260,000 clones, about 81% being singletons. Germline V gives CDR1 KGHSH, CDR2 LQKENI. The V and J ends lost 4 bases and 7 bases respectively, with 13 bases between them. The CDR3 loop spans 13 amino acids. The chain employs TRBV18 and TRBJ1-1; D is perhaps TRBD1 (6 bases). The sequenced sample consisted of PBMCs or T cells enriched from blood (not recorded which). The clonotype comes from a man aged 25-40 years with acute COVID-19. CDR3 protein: CASSRQADLEAFF. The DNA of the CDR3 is TGTGCCAGCTCACGACAGGCAGATCTTGAAGCTTTCTTT.